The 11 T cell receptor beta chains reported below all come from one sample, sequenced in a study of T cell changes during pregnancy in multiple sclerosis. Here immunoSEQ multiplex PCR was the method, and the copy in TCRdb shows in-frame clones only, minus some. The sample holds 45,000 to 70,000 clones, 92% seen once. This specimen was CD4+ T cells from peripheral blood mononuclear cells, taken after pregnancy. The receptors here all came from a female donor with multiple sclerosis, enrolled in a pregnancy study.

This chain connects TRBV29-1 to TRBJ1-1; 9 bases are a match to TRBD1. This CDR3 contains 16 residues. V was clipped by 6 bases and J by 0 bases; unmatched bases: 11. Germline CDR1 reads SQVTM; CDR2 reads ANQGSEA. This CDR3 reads CSVSLQGAPMNTEAFF. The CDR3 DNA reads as TGCAGCGTAAGCTTACAGGGGGCGCCCATGAACACTGAAGCTTTCTTT.

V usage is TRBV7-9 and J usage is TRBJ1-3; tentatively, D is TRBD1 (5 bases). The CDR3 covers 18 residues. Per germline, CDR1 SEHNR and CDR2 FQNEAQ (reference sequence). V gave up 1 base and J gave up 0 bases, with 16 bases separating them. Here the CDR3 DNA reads TGTGCCAGCAGCTTAGATGACAGAGTTTTCTTCTCTGGAAACACCATATATTTT. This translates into CASSLDDRVFFSGNTIYF.

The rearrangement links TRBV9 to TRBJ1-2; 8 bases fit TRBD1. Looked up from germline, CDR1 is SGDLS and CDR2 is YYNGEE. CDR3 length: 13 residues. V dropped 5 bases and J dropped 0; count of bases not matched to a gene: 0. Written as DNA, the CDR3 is TGTGCCAGCAGGGACAGGGCTAACTATGGCTACACCTTC. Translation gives CASRDRANYGYTF. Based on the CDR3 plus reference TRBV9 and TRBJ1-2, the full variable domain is DSGVTQTPKHLITATGQRVTLRCSPRSGDLSVYWYQQSLDQGLQFLIQYYNGEERAKGNILERFSAQQFPDLHSELNLSSLELGDSALYFCASRDRANYGYTFGSGTRLTVV.

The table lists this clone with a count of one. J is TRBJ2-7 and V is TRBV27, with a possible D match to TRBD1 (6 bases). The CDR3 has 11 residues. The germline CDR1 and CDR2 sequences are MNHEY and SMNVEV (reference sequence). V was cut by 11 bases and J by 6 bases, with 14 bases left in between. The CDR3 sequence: CARESRGEQYF. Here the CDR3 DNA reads TGTGCCCGCGAATCCAGGGGCGAGCAGTACTTC.

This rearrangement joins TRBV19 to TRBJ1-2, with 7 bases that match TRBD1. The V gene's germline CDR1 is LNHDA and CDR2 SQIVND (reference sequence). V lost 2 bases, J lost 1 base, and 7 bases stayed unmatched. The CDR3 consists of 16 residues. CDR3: CASSIMGGQSNYGYTF. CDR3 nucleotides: TGTGCCAGTAGTATAATGGGGGGACAGAGTAACTATGGCTACACCTTC.

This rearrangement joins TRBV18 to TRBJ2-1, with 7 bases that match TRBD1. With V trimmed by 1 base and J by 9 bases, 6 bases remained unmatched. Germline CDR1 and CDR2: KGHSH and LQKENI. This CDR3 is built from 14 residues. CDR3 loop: CASSPLKGASEQFF. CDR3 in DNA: TGTGCCAGCTCACCACTAAAGGGGGCAAGTGAGCAGTTCTTC.

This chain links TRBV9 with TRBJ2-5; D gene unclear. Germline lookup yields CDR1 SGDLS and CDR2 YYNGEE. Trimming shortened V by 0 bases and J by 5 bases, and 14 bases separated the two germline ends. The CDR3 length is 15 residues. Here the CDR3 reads CASSVDWSSGETQYF. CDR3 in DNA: TGTGCCAGCAGCGTAGATTGGTCTTCCGGGGAGACCCAGTACTTC.

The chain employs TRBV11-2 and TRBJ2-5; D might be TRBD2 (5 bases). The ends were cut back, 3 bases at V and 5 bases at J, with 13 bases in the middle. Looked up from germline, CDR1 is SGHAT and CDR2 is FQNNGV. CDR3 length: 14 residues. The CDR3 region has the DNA TGTGCCAGCAGCTTGTTGTCCTTAGCGGAGACCCAGTACTTC. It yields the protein CASSLLSLAETQYF.

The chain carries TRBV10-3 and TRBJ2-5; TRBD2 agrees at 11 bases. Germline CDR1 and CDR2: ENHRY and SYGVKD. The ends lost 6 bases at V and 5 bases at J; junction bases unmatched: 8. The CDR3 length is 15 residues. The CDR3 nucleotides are TGTGCCATCAGACCGACTAGCGGGGAGGGGGAGACCCAGTACTTC. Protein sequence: CAIRPTSGEGETQYF.

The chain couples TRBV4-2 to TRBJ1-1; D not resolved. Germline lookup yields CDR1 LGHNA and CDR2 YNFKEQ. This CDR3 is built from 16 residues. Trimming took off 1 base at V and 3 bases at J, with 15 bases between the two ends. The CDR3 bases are TGTGCCAGCAGCCAAGCTAAGGTGAGGAAGGACACTGAAGCTTTCTTT. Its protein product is CASSQAKVRKDTEAFF.

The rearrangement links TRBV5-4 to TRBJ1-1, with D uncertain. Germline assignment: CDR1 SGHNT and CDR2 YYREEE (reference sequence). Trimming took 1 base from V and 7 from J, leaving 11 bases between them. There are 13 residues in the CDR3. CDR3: CASSLQTQLEAFF. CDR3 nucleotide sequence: TGTGCCAGCAGCTTGCAAACCCAACTTGAAGCTTTCTTT.